The rows below give T cell receptor beta chains drawn from one sample of a study of blood T cell repertoires in COVID-19. Using immunoSEQ multiplex PCR, the repertoire was profiled, and TCRdb retains in-frame clones only, with some absent. The table lists 75,000 to 90,000 clones, around 90% of them singletons. Sequenced material: peripheral blood. The receptor set was obtained from a man younger than 30 with COVID-19, enrolled during active disease. The CDR3 runs from the conserved cysteine through the conserved F or W. The D gene is left open where the match is weak. Rows may omit the clone size; those that give it use once, few, many or a size class.

NA	TRBV7-9	TRBD2	TRBJ2-7	CASSLPGRASYEQYF	TGTGCCAGCAGCTTACCCGGGAGGGCCAGCTACGAGCAGTACTTC
once	TRBV7-6	TRBD1	TRBJ1-3	CASSLVGQGTGNTIYF	TGTGCCAGCAGCTTAGTCGGACAGGGCACTGGAAACACCATATATTTT
NA	TRBV28	TRBD1	TRBJ1-1	CATDRVTEAFF	TGTGCCACCGACAGGGTTACTGAAGCTTTCTTT
NA	TRBV7-3	TRBD1	TRBJ2-7	CASSLRSGGRFEQYF	TGTGCCAGCAGCTTAAGGTCAGGGGGTCGCTTCGAGCAGTACTTC
NA	TRBV28	TRBD1	TRBJ1-4	CASRNRDRGESEKLLF	TGTGCCAGCAGAAACCGGGACAGGGGGGAAAGTGAAAAACTGCTTTTT
NA	TRBV27	NA	TRBJ2-7	CASSSARGNEQYF	TGTGCCAGCAGTTCCGCCCGGGGAAACGAGCAGTACTTC
NA	TRBV20-1	NA	TRBJ2-2	CSASRPGVPGELFF	TGCAGTGCTAGTCGGCCAGGGGTGCCGGGGGAGCTGTTTTTT
NA	TRBV28	NA	TRBJ1-6	CASSLATDSFFSGSPLHF	TGTGCCAGCAGTCTGGCTACGGACAGTTTTTTTTCAGGTTCACCCCTCCACTTT
NA	TRBV6-5	TRBD2	TRBJ2-7	CASSLGLADVVEQYF	TGTGCCAGCAGCCTGGGACTAGCTGACGTGGTCGAGCAGTACTTC
NA	TRBV6-5	TRBD1	TRBJ2-7	CASSRRDRRYEQYF	TGTGCCAGCAGTCGCCGGGACAGGAGATACGAGCAGTACTTC
NA	TRBV15	TRBD1	TRBJ2-5	CATSRGRGQETQYF	TGTGCCACCAGCAGAGGCAGGGGGCAAGAGACCCAGTACTTC
NA	TRBV7-2	NA	TRBJ1-5	CASSLAGEYQPQHF	TGTGCCAGCAGCTTAGCGGGAGAATATCAGCCCCAGCATTTT
NA	TRBV5-1	NA	TRBJ2-3	CASSLYPGATDTQYF	TGCGCCAGCAGCTTGTACCCGGGAGCCACAGATACGCAGTATTTT
once	TRBV28	TRBD2	TRBJ2-5	CASSSPSSGSFRVTQYF	TGTGCCAGCAGTTCCCCTTCTAGCGGGAGTTTTAGGGTGACCCAGTACTTC
NA	TRBV28	TRBD1	TRBJ2-7	CASSSRDRGYEQYF	TGTGCCAGCAGTAGCCGGGACAGGGGCTACGAGCAGTACTTC
NA	TRBV23-1	NA	TRBJ1-5	CASSQTRFFGGLSNQPQHF	TGCGCCAGCAGTCAAACCCGGTTTTTCGGGGGGCTAAGCAATCAGCCCCAGCATTTT
NA	TRBV4-3	NA	TRBJ2-7	CASSQTGTTPEQYF	TGCGCCAGCAGCCAGACTGGGACAACCCCCGAGCAGTACTTC
NA	TRBV27	TRBD2	TRBJ2-2	CASSFGAGGYAGELFF	TGTGCCAGCAGTTTTGGAGCGGGAGGGTATGCCGGGGAGCTGTTTTTT
NA	TRBV18	NA	TRBJ1-2	CASSPEGSNYGYTF	TGTGCCAGCTCACCCGAGGGCAGCAACTATGGCTACACCTTC
NA	TRBV29-1	TRBD2	TRBJ2-1	CSVEDFRTSGRIGQFF	TGCAGCGTTGAAGATTTCCGGACTAGCGGGAGAATTGGGCAGTTCTTC
NA	TRBV6-5	NA	TRBJ2-7	CASSYSARDYEQYF	TGTGCCAGCAGTTATTCGGCCAGGGATTACGAGCAGTACTTC
NA	TRBV4-2	NA	TRBJ1-1	CASSQEVRGSEAFF	TGTGCCAGCAGCCAAGAAGTGCGGGGATCTGAAGCTTTCTTT
NA	TRBV5-1	TRBD2	TRBJ2-3	CASSTRLAGMLDTQYF	TGCGCCAGCAGCACAAGACTAGCGGGAATGCTAGATACGCAGTATTTT
NA	TRBV6-6	NA	TRBJ2-7	CASSLRSLEQYF	TGTGCCAGCAGTCTCCGGTCCCTCGAGCAGTACTTC
NA	TRBV30	TRBD1	TRBJ2-2	CAWGTGNTGELFF	TGTGCCTGGGGGACAGGGAACACCGGGGAGCTGTTTTTT
NA	TRBV6-6	NA	TRBJ2-5	CASSRSETQYF	TGTGCCAGTTCCCGGTCGGAGACCCAGTACTTC
NA	TRBV10-2	TRBD2	TRBJ2-7	CASRRGGTSVEQYF	TGCGCCAGCAGACGGGGCGGGACTAGCGTCGAGCAGTACTTC
NA	TRBV9	TRBD1	TRBJ1-2	CASSAQGAIGYTF	TGTGCCAGCAGCGCCCAGGGGGCGATAGGCTACACCTTC
once	TRBV29-1	NA	TRBJ1-4	CSVDIGGGEKLLF	TGCAGCGTTGATATAGGGGGGGGTGAAAAACTGCTTTTT
NA	TRBV6-5	NA	TRBJ1-6	CASRRTELNSPLHF	TGTGCCAGCAGGAGGACAGAGCTGAATTCACCCCTCCACTTT
NA	TRBV27	TRBD1	TRBJ2-4	CASSSGGWGPKNIQYF	TGTGCCAGCAGTTCAGGGGGATGGGGACCAAAAAACATTCAGTACTTC
few	TRBV9	NA	TRBJ1-6	CASSESSYNSPLHF	TGTGCCAGCAGCGAGAGCTCCTATAATTCACCCCTCCACTTT
NA	TRBV28	NA	TRBJ2-7	CASSYGIQGANWYEQYF	TGTGCCAGCAGTTATGGGATACAGGGCGCTAACTGGTACGAGCAGTACTTC
NA	TRBV27	NA	TRBJ1-6	CASSLSERNNSPLHF	TGTGCCAGCAGTTTATCGGAGAGGAATAATTCACCCCTCCACTTT
NA	TRBV18	NA	TRBJ1-2	CASSPDGTLANYGYTF	TGTGCCAGCTCACCTGACGGGACTCTAGCTAACTATGGCTACACCTTC
NA	TRBV20-1	NA	TRBJ2-1	CSASYWEDDNEQFF	TGCAGTGCTAGTTACTGGGAGGATGACAATGAGCAGTTCTTC
many	TRBV11-3	NA	TRBJ1-1	CASSLGVYTEAFF	TGTGCCAGCAGCTTAGGCGTCTACACTGAAGCTTTCTTT
NA	TRBV5-8	NA	TRBJ2-7	CASSLRGSYEQYF	TGTGCCAGCAGCTTACGGGGGTCCTACGAGCAGTACTTC
NA	TRBV28	NA	TRBJ2-7	CASRSLITGYEQYF	TGTGCCAGCAGGTCCTTAATAACTGGCTACGAGCAGTACTTC
NA	TRBV9	TRBD2	TRBJ2-1	CASSLLGLAHNEQFF	TGTGCCAGCAGCCTCCTTGGACTAGCGCACAATGAGCAGTTCTTC
NA	TRBV7-6	TRBD2	TRBJ2-7	CASSAAGLDYEQYF	TGTGCCAGCAGCGCAGCGGGACTGGACTACGAGCAGTACTTC
NA	TRBV21-1	NA	TRBJ2-2	CASSKPGTSGRARDTGELFF	TGTGCCAGCAGCAAACCAGGGACTAGCGGGAGGGCCAGGGACACCGGGGAGCTGTTTTTT
NA	TRBV9	TRBD1	TRBJ2-3	CASSGWTGSTDTQYF	TGTGCCAGCAGCGGGTGGACAGGGAGCACAGATACGCAGTATTTT
NA	TRBV15	TRBD1	TRBJ1-1	CATSRVRGRPEVSTEAFF	TGTGCCACCAGCAGAGTGAGGGGGCGCCCCGAGGTCAGCACTGAAGCTTTCTTT
NA	TRBV27	TRBD1	TRBJ2-7	CASSLGQGAFEQYF	TGTGCCAGCAGTTTAGGACAGGGGGCGTTTGAGCAGTACTTC
NA	TRBV2	NA	TRBJ1-5	CASSERTLYSNQPQHF	TGTGCCAGCAGTGAACGGACACTCTATAGCAATCAGCCCCAGCATTTT